This TCR beta chain was observed in a study of T-cell reconstitution after alpha-beta-depleted transplantation in children. Findings of the study overall: At one year after transplant, newly produced T cells mostly accounted for T-cell counts and diversity. Expanded graft clones, several hundred of them, were reportedly the source of alpha-beta T cells about two months after transplant.

TCRbeta library construction was performed incorporating unique molecular identifiers. TCRdb processed the PCR reads anew with MiXCR; each CDR3 protein has one entry. The data show more than 500,000 distinct CDR3 sequences, with 9.5% to 12% seen just once and about 15% held by the top ten. With 2 bases removed from V and 4 bases from J, the gap between germline ends came to 18 bases. Germline V gives CDR1 MNHEY, CDR2 SMNVEV (reference sequence). The CDR3 is 17 amino acids. This clonotype was observed a few times. Its antigen is still unknown. The clonotype was recovered from a female patient aged 2-10 years who had a stem cell transplant for aplastic anemia, so the T cells may come from the graft donor. V gene TRBV27 combines with J gene TRBJ2-1; D possibly corresponds to TRBD1 (5 bases). Sequences were derived from PBMCs, mostly from graft donor cells, sampled 180 days after TCRalphabeta/CD19-depleted stem cell transplant. This chain's CDR3 is CASSLKGWGGLYNEQFF. In nucleotides, the CDR3 is TGTGCCAGCAGTTTAAAGGGATGGGGCGGATTGTACAATGAGCAGTTCTTC.